This TCR beta chain emerged from a study of control samples from healthy donors and cancer patients. CDR1 SGHRS and CDR2 YFSETQ come from the germline V gene. CDR3 length: 16 amino acids. Trimming took off 1 base at V and 1 base at J, with 12 bases between the two ends. Method: immunoSEQ multiplex PCR; TCRdb's copy keeps in-frame clones and lacks some. Of 120,000 to 150,000 clones in the sample, roughly nine tenths were seen once. The clonotype originates from a man in his late teens or twenties in good health. The sample comprised blood. This rearrangement joins TRBV5-1 to TRBJ1-3; D is undetermined. The CDR3 DNA follows: TGCGCCAGCAGCTTGACCGCTGCCATGTCTGGAAACACCATATATTTT. Protein product: CASSLTAAMSGNTIYF. Complete variable domain (other parts from reference TRBV5-1 and TRBJ1-3): KAGVTQTPRYLIKTRGQQVTLSCSPISGHRSVSWYQQTPGQGLQFLFEYFSETQRNKGNFPGRFSGRQFSNSRSEMNVSTLELGDSALYLCASSLTAAMSGNTIYFGEGSWLTVV.